The present T cell receptor beta chain was sequenced within a study of cytomegalovirus exposure and HLA in healthy donors. Of note for this clone: Its antigen is unknown.

Vbeta (60) and Jbeta (13) primers were used in the PCR. TCRdb's table, derived via immunoSEQ multiplex PCR, lists solely in-frame clones and lacks some. Of fewer than 250,000 clones listed, over 75% are singletons. Germline CDR1 MNHEY, CDR2 SVGAGI. The length of the CDR3 is 12 residues. The J segment lost 8 bases and the V segment lost 8 bases, leaving 5 bases of the junction unmatched. Regarding the study as a whole: A missense DCLRE1C variant was associated with V- and J-gene trimming of TCR beta chains in a later analysis, and an independent cohort replicated the association.

This sequence originates from a girl aged 2-9 years in good health and CMV-seronegative. Sequencing was carried out using PBMCs. V is TRBV6-5 and J is TRBJ2-1; 8 nucleotides match TRBD1. The CDR3 loop reads CASQGASDEQFF. The CDR3 region has the DNA TGTGCCAGCCAGGGGGCCTCAGATGAGCAGTTCTTC.